The clone carrying this T cell receptor beta chain appeared many times. V shed 4 bases and J shed 7 bases, with 14 bases lying between them. This CDR3 spans 13 amino acids. TCRdb called the reads again in MiXCR, with one record for every CDR3 protein. The data hold 100,000 to 150,000 distinct CDR3 sequences, with 8% to 9% observed a single time. This entry comes from a study of T cell repertoires in cytomegalovirus infection. The TCR was taken from a human donor in good health (CMV status not recorded). Some clones in this sample may be carry-over from other donors' samples. The specimen sequenced was PBMCs. The chain carries TRBV23-1 and TRBJ2-7, with D unresolved. TRBV23-1 is an ORF for which the function is uncertain. CDR3 bases: TGCGCCAGCAGTCGTAGGACCCCTTGGGAGCAGTACTTC. This gives the protein CASSRRTPWEQYF.